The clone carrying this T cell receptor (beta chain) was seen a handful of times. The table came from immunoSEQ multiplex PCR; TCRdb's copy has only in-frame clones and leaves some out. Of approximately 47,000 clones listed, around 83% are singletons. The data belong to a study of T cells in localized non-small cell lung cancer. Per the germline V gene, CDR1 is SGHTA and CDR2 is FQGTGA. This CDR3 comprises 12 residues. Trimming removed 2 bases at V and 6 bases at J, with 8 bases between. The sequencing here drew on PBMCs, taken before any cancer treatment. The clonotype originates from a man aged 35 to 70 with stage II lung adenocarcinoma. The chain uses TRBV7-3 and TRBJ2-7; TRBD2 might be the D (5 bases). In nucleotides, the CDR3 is TGTGCCAGCAGCTTAGGCAGCGGCGAGCAGTACTTC. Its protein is CASSLGSGEQYF.